This T cell receptor (beta chain) is from a study of blood T cell repertoires in COVID-19. Study at large: Specimens from acute and convalescent COVID-19 originated in the United States, Italy and Spain. PBMCs, B-cell-depleted T cells, or T cells were the source of the cDNA or gDNA that made up the material.

The authors' processing: Amplifying reference gene primers gave estimates of nucleated cell counts. The method was immunoSEQ multiplex PCR; TCRdb's version includes in-frame clones alone and lacks a portion of them. The V and J calls and clone size were taken over from that table, and D and trimming were inferred from the DNA. This table holds 150,000 or so clones, approximately 80% found once. Germline V gene data show CDR1 as SGHRS and CDR2 as YFSETQ. The CDR3 has 17 amino acids. V lost 1 base to trimming and J lost 6 bases; unmatched junction nucleotides: 13. J is TRBJ2-1 and V is TRBV5-1, with 7 bases identical to TRBD2. This sequence was found in a woman aged 55-70 years with acute or convalescent COVID-19. Source material: peripheral blood. This CDR3 reads CASSLSRVAGWANEQFF. The CDR3 DNA reads TGCGCCAGCAGCTTGTCTAGAGTAGCGGGTTGGGCCAATGAGCAGTTCTTC.